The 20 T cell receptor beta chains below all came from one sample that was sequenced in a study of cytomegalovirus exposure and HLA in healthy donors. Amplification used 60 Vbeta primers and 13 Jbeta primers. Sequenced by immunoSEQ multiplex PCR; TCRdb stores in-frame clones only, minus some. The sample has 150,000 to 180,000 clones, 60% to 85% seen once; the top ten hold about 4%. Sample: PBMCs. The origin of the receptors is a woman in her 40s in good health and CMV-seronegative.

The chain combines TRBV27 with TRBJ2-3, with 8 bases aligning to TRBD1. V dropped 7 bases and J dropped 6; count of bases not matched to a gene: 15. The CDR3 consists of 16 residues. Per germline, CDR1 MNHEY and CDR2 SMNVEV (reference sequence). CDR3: CASIARRTGSADTQYF. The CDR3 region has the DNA TGTGCCAGCATAGCCCGGCGGACAGGGTCGGCCGATACGCAGTATTTT.

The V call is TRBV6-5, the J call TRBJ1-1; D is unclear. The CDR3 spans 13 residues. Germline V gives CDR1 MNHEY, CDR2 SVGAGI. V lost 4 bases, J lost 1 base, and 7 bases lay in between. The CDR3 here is CASSSESNTEAFF. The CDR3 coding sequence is TGTGCCAGCAGTTCCGAGTCGAACACTGAAGCTTTCTTT.

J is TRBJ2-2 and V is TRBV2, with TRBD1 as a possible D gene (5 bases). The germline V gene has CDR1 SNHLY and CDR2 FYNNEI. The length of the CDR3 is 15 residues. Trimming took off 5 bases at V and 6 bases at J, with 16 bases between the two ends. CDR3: CASSLFPGQSGELFF. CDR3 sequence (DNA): TGTGCCAGCAGTCTGTTTCCAGGGCAGTCCGGGGAGCTGTTTTTT.

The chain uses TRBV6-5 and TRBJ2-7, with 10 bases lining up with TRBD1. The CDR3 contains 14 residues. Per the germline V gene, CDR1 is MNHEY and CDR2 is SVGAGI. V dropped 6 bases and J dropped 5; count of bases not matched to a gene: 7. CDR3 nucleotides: TGTGCCAGCAGCCGACAGGGGGCCAAAAACGAGCAGTACTTC. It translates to CASSRQGAKNEQYF.

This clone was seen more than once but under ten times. The CDR3 DNA reads as TGTGCCATCAGTGAGCGGACTGCCCAACACTCCTACGAGCAGTACTTC. Translated, it gives CAISERTAQHSYEQYF. The gene calls are TRBV10-3 and TRBJ2-7; TRBD2 is a possible D gene (5 bases). Germline V CDR1 and CDR2: ENHRY, SYGVKD. With 2 bases removed from V and 0 bases from J, the gap between germline ends came to 14 bases. The CDR3 contains 16 residues.

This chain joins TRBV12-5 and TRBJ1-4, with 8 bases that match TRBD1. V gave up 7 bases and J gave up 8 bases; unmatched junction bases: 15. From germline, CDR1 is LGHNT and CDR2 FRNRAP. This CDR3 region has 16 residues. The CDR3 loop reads CASVRFTGGMREKLFF. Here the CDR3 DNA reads TGTGCTAGTGTCCGATTCACAGGGGGTATGCGAGAAAAACTGTTTTTT.

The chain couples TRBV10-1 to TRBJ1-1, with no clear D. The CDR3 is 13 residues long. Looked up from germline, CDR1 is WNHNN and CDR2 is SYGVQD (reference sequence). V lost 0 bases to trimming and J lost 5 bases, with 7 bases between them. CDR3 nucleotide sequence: TGCGCCAGCAGTGAGTCGGGAGCGACTGAAGCTTTCTTT. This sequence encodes CASSESGATEAFF.

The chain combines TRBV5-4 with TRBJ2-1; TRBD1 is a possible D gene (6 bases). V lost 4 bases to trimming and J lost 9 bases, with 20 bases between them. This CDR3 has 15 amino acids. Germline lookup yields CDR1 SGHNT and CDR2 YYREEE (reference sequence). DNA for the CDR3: TGTGCCAGCAGCCACCGACGGAATCGAGGGGGTGAGCAGTTCTTC. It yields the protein CASSHRRNRGGEQFF.

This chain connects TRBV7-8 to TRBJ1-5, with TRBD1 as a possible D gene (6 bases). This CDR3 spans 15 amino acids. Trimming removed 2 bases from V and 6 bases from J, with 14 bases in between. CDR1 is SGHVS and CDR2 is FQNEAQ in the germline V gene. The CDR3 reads CASSLSAGAGQPQHF. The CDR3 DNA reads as TGTGCCAGCAGCTTAAGCGCAGGGGCAGGTCAGCCCCAGCATTTT.

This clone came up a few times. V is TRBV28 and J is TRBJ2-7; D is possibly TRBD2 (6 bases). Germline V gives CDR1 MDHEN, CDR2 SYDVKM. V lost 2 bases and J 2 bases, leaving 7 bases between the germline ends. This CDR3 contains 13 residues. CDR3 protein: CASSLGRTYEQYF. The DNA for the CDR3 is TGTGCCAGCAGTTTAGGGAGGACCTACGAGCAGTACTTC.

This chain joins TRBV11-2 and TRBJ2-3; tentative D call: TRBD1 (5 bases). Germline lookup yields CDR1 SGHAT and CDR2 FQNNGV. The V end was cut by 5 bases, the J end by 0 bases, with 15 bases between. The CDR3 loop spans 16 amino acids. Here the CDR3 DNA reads TGTGCCAGCAGCGAAAACAGGTTGACTAGCACAGATACGCAGTATTTT. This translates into CASSENRLTSTDTQYF.

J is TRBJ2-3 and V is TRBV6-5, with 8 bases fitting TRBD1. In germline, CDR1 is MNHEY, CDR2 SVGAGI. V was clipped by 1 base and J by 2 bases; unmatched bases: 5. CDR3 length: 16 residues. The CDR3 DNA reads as TGTGCCAGCAGTTACTTAGACAGGGGATACACAGATACGCAGTATTTT. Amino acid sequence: CASSYLDRGYTDTQYF.

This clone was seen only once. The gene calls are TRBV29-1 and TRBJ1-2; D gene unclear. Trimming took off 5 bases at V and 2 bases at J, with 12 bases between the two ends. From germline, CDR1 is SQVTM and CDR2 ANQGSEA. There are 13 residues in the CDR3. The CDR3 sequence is CSVQIVRNYGYTF. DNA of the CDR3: TGCAGCGTTCAAATCGTCCGGAACTATGGCTACACCTTC.

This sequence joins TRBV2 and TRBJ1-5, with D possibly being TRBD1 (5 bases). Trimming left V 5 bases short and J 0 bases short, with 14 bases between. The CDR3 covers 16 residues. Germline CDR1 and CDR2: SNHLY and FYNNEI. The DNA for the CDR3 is TGTGCCAGCAGTCTACAGGTTTTTAATAGCAATCAGCCCCAGCATTTT. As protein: CASSLQVFNSNQPQHF.

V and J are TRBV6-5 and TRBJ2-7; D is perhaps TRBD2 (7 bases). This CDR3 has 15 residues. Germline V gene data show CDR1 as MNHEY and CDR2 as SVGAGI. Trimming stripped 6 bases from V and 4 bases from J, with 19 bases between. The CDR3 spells CASRSSGGSGYEQYF. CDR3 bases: TGTGCCAGCAGGTCGTCGGGGGGCAGCGGGTACGAGCAGTACTTC.

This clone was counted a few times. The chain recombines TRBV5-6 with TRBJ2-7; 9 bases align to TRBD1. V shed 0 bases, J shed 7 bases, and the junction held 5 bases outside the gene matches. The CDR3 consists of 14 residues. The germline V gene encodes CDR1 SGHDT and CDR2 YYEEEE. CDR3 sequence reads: CASSLGQGTGEQYF. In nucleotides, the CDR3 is TGTGCCAGCAGCTTGGGTCAGGGGACAGGGGAGCAGTACTTC.

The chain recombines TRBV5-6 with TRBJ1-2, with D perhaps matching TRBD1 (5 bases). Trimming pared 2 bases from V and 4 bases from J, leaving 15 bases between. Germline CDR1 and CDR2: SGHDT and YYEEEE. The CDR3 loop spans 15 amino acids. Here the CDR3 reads CASSFLLFQGYGYTF. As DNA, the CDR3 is TGTGCCAGCAGCTTTCTTCTTTTCCAGGGCTATGGCTACACCTTC.

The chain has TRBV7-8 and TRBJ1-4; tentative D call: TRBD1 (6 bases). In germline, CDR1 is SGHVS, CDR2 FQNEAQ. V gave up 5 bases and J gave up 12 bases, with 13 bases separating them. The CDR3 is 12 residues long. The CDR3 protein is CASSMDSLELFF. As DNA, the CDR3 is TGTGCCAGCAGCATGGACAGTTTGGAACTGTTTTTT.

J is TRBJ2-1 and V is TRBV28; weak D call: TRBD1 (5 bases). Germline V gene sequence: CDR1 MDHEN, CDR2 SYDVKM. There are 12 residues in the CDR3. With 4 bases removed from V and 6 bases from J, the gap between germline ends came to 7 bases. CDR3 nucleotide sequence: TGTGCCAGCAGTTGGGGCTCCAATGAGCAGTTCTTC. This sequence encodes CASSWGSNEQFF.

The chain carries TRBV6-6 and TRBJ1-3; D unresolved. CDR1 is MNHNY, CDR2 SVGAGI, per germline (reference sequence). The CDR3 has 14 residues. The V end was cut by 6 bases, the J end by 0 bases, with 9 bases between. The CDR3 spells CASRALPSGNTIYF. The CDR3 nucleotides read TGTGCCAGCAGAGCCCTACCCTCTGGAAACACCATATATTTT.